The entry that follows covers one T cell receptor beta chain sequence. The target antigen is unknown. This record belongs to a study of shared clonotypes between healthy human individuals. As originally analysed: ImmunoSEQ supplied junction-only sequences lacking quality scores, so filtering was different. Only in-frame clones appear in the TCRdb table, and some are missing; sequencing was by immunoSEQ multiplex PCR. That table gives V, J and clone size, and the DNA gave D and trimming. This repertoire shows 950,000 to 1,200,000 clones, 70% to 85% found once; its top ten account for 0.89%. Whole-study findings and limits: Sequencing depth was expected to affect clonotype sharing among donors.

The CDR3 has 14 residues. Germline CDR1 GTSNPN, CDR2 SVGIG (reference sequence). V was cut by 3 bases and J by 3 bases, with 12 bases left in between. This chain links TRBV30 with TRBJ1-3; D not resolved. Specimen: memory CD4+ T cells from PBMCs. The subset here: CD45RA-negative fraction. The receptor's source is a man aged 18-30 years in good health. Some clones in this sample may be carry-over from other donors' samples. The CDR3 DNA follows: TGTGCCTGGAGCGGGCCACGGGGTGGAAACACCATATATTTT. It translates to CAWSGPRGGNTIYF.